This TCR beta chain appears in the sequencing data of a study of CD8 T cells in ankylosing spondylitis. Construction of TCR beta libraries was performed using quantitative 5'-RACE with molecular barcodes. Each CDR3 protein is one row after TCRdb ran MiXCR on the 5' RACE reads. Of more than 600,000 distinct CDR3 sequences in the sample, 15% to 20% were seen once. Remarks on this clonotype: Its antigen is currently unknown.

Study-wide results and caveats: Disease-linked clones reportedly showed significant enrichment in matched ankylosing spondylitis synovial fluid. With a CD8+ phenotype, disease-linked clones were relatively rare in peripheral blood. Reactive arthritis synovial fluid and blood previously showed some of these motif variants. A TCR beta motif of fewer than ten highly homologous variants appeared characteristic of ankylosing spondylitis blood.

The germline V gene encodes CDR1 MNHEY and CDR2 SMNVEV (reference sequence). The CDR3 runs to 16 residues. Trimming took off 4 bases at V and 3 bases at J, with 17 bases between the two ends. The sequenced material came from blood, either unsorted or a sorted T cell fraction (not recorded which). This clonotype originated in a male donor with ankylosing spondylitis. The chain uses TRBV27 and TRBJ2-3; tentative D call: TRBD1 (6 bases). CDR3 in amino acids: CASSSRGSHTTDTQYF. The CDR3 nucleotides are TGTGCCAGCAGTTCCAGGGGCTCCCACACGACAGATACGCAGTATTTT.